What follows is one T cell receptor (beta chain) and its context. The sample is drawn from a study of monozygotic twins with inflammatory bowel disease. The CDR3 is made up of 13 amino acids. The V gene's germline CDR1 is KGHSH and CDR2 LQKENI. TCRdb re-called the 5' RACE reads, yielding one record per CDR3 amino acid sequence without DNA. Here the sample table reports 420,000 or so distinct CDR3 sequences. This receptor was taken from a human donor with ulcerative colitis or Crohn's disease, or a healthy co-twin of an affected twin (not recorded which). The sample consisted of blood. The V and J genes are TRBV18 and TRBJ2-5. CDR3 amino acids: CASSSWAWETQYF.